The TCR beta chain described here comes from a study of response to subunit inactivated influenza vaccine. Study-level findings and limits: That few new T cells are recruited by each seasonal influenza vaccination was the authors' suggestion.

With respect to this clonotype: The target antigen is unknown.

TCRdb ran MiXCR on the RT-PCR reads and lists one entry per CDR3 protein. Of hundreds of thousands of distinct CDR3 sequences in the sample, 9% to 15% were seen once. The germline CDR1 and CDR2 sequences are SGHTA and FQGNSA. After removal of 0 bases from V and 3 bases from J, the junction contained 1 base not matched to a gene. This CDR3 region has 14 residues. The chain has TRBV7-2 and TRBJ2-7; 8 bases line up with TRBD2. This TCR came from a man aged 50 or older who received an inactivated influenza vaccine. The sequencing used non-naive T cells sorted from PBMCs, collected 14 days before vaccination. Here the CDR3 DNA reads TGTGCCAGCAGCTTAGCTAGCGGGAACTACGAGCAGTACTTC. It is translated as CASSLASGNYEQYF.